Shown below are 31 T cell receptor beta chains from a single sample sequenced in a study of CD8+CD57+ T cells in acquired aplastic anemia. The template used for profiling TCR beta VDJ and CDR3 was genomic DNA. TCRdb reprocessed the reads with MiXCR, giving one entry per CDR3 protein. Altogether around 250,000 distinct CDR3 sequences are present, approximately 79% being singletons, with the ten largest covering 40% to 55%. Individuals selected for sequencing had exhibited CD8+CD57+ cell expansion on flow cytometry. Specimen: sorted CD4+, CD8+, or CD8+CD57+ T cells (not recorded which) from PBMCs. Receptors were obtained from a human donor with aplastic anemia.

The CDR3 spells CAISPNSPNGQDEQFF. The CDR3 nucleotides read TGTGCCATCAGTCCGAACAGTCCTAACGGTCAGGATGAGCAGTTCTTC. The chain has TRBV10-3 and TRBJ2-1; D is unclear. Trimming left V 5 bases short and J 8 bases short, with 22 bases between. CDR3 length equals 16 residues. Germline V gene data show CDR1 as ENHRY and CDR2 as SYGVKD.

Comment on this clonotype: The junction departs from the called germline gene at one end, perhaps through a read error. This sequence joins TRBV7-3 and TRBJ2-3; 8 bases align to TRBD2. The CDR3 totals 14 residues. CDR1 and CDR2 (germline): SGHTA, FQGTGA. CDR3 DNA sequence: TGTGCCAGCGGCTTAGCGGGAACAGATACTCAGCAGTATTTT. This gives the protein CASGLAGTDTQQYF.

This clonotype has a handful of counts. CDR3 protein: CSVGQGGNTEAFF. DNA of the CDR3: TGCAGCGTGGGACAGGGTGGGAACACTGAAGCTTTCTTT. J is TRBJ1-1 and V is TRBV29-1; 9 bases are a match to TRBD1. The CDR3 contains 13 residues. V lost 6 bases, J lost 1 base, and 3 bases stayed unmatched. Germline CDR1 and CDR2: SQVTM and ANQGSEA.

Only a few counts were recorded for this clonotype. The rearrangement links TRBV9 to TRBJ2-3; D assignment may be TRBD1 or TRBD2 (5 bases each). Trimming left V 4 bases short and J 0 bases short, with 9 bases between. The germline CDR1 and CDR2 sequences are SGDLS and YYNGEE. The CDR3 is made up of 14 amino acids. CDR3 sequence: CASSTWDSTDTQYF. CDR3 nucleotide sequence: TGTGCCAGCAGCACCTGGGACAGCACAGATACGCAGTATTTT.

This clonotype was counted between two and nine times. The chain carries TRBV11-2 and TRBJ2-3; TRBD2 matches 7 bases. Germline CDR1 reads SGHAT; CDR2 reads FQNNGV. CDR3 length: 14 amino acids. V was pared by 4 bases and J by 1 base, with 2 bases of the junction left unmatched. The CDR3 DNA reads as TGTGCCAGCAGCTGGGGGGGGGGCACAGATACGCAGTATTTT. Amino acid sequence: CASSWGGGTDTQYF.

Of note for this clonotype: This likely comes from a read error, as the CDR3 has no conserved phenylalanine or tryptophan at its end. It is unclear where the CDR3 begins or ends on the DNA, so no DNA is shown, and the CDR3 is as TCRdb lists it. The chain's CDR3 is CASVPRGGARDPV. The chain uses TRBV7-2 and TRBJ2-3; the table calls TRBD1, which could not be checked here. The germline CDR1 and CDR2 sequences are SGHTA and FQGNSA. The CDR3 is made up of 13 amino acids, end residues included.

As to this clonotype: One end of the junction varies from germline; a read error may be responsible. The chain joins TRBV7-9 to TRBJ2-1; no firm D call. The CDR3 runs to 12 residues. CDR1 and CDR2 (germline): SEHNR, FQNEAQ (reference sequence). The CDR3 here is CASSLVRNEQFF. CDR3 nucleotides: TGTGCCAGCAGCTTAGTACGCAATGAGCAGTTTTTT.

This chain links TRBV7-8 with TRBJ2-7; D gene ambiguous. CDR1 and CDR2 (germline): SGHVS, FQNEAQ. Trimming took 0 bases from V and 3 from J, leaving 21 bases between them. The CDR3 runs to 18 residues. CDR3 DNA sequence: TGTGCCAGCAGCTTAGCGGCAGGTCGCGATACGCAGTACTACGAGCAGTACGTC. Its translation is CASSLAAGRDTQYYEQYV.

Note on this clonotype: The junction and the germline gene differ at one end; a read error may be behind it. The chain links TRBV7-8 to TRBJ1-5; D not resolved. In germline, CDR1 is SGHVS, CDR2 FQNEAQ. This CDR3 contains 17 residues. CDR3 coding DNA: TGTGCCAGCAGCTTAGCGGTAACGCCTAGTAGCAACCAGCCCCAGCATTTT. It is translated as CASSLAVTPSSNQPQHF.

A note on this clonotype: Here the CDR3 omits its conserved ending phenylalanine or tryptophan, so a read error is the likely source. The chain carries TRBV2 and TRBJ2-7, with 8 bases lining up with TRBD2. The CDR3 is 15 residues long. Germline CDR1 reads SNHLY; CDR2 reads FYNNEI. With 6 bases clipped from V and 4 bases from J, the junction kept 11 bases outside the gene matches. The CDR3, as DNA: TGTGCCAGCAGCTTATGGGTAGCGGGAACGTACGAGCAGTACTCA. Residues: CASSLWVAGTYEQYS.

Ten or more counts support this clonotype. This rearrangement joins TRBV11-3 to TRBJ2-3, with D possibly matching TRBD1 (5 bases). Germline V CDR1 and CDR2: SGHNT, YENEEA. The V end lost 0 bases, the J end lost 2 bases, and 9 bases lay between the germline ends. The CDR3 extends over 15 amino acids. The CDR3 bases are TGTGCCAGCAGCTTAGATCTGACAGACACAGATACGCAGTATTTT. Its translation: CASSLDLTDTDTQYF.

To note about this clonotype: The junction departs from germline at one end; a sequencing error may be responsible. The V and J genes are TRBV2 and TRBJ1-2; perhaps TRBD1 as D (6 bases). Germline V gene data show CDR1 as SNHLY and CDR2 as FYNNEI. The CDR3 totals 13 residues. The CDR3 DNA reads as TGTGCCAGCGGTCCGAGGGGGACCTATGCCTACTCTTTC. Its translation is CASGPRGTYAYSF.

This clonotype was seen a single time. Its ends do not fully match the called genes, so a read error is possible. This sequence joins TRBV7-3 and TRBJ2-3; a possible D gene is TRBD2 (5 bases). Looked up from germline, CDR1 is SGHTA and CDR2 is FQGTGA. This CDR3 has 14 amino acids. CDR3 nucleotide sequence: TGTGCCAGCAGCATCAGCGGAGGCGGCGTAGATACGCATTTT. The encoded protein is CASSISGGGVDTHF.

This chain links TRBV10-2 with TRBJ1-1; 8 bases line up with TRBD1. The CDR3 runs to 14 residues. Losses at the gene ends were 3 bases for V and 5 bases for J; bases not matched to a gene: 5. Germline CDR1 is WSHSY and CDR2 is SAAADI. This CDR3 reads CASSDQGARTEAFF. CDR3 nucleotide sequence: TGCGCCAGCAGTGACCAGGGGGCGAGGACTGAAGCTTTCTTT.

This clonotype was found once. The chain joins TRBV2 to TRBJ2-5; D may be TRBD2 (5 bases). CDR1 and CDR2 from the germline V gene are SNHLY and FYNNEI. This CDR3 has 14 amino acids. Trimming cost V 11 bases and J 8 bases, with 24 bases left between them. The CDR3 bases are TGTGCCTGCGAGGAGGCGGCGCCCCAACTCACCCAGTACTTC. As protein: CACEEAAPQLTQYF.

On this clonotype itself: Its ends do not fully match the called genes, so a read error is possible. The chain joins TRBV5-1 to TRBJ1-2; no clear D. Germline V CDR1 and CDR2: SGHRS, YFSETQ. This CDR3 is 13 amino acids long. The CDR3 DNA sequence: TGTGCCAGCAGCTTAGAGAGTAACTATGGCTACACCTTC. This encodes CASSLESNYGYTF.

V gene TRBV7-6 combines with J gene TRBJ1-1; TRBD1 agrees at 10 bases. V lost 4 bases and J lost 10; bases outside the gene matches: 12. The germline CDR1 and CDR2 sequences are SGHVS and FNYEAQ. This CDR3 comprises 15 residues. DNA of the CDR3: TGTGCCAGCAGCTCGGACAGGGGGGGTAAACCCCTAGCTTTCTTT. It translates to CASSSDRGGKPLAFF.

About this clonotype itself: One end of the junction does not line up with germline, which may come from a read error. The genes are TRBV7-9 and TRBJ2-3, with D perhaps TRBD1 (6 bases). This CDR3 has 14 residues. The V gene's germline CDR1 is SEHNR and CDR2 FQNEAQ (reference sequence). The CDR3: CASSPGELEDTQYF. Here the CDR3 DNA reads TGTGCCAGCAGCCCAGGGGAGTTGGAAGATACCCAGTATTTT.

In this sample, this clonotype turned up once. The V call is TRBV5-6, the J call TRBJ2-3; D could derive from TRBD1 or TRBD2 (5 bases each). Germline V gene lookup returns CDR1 SGHDT and CDR2 YYEEEE. V lost 5 bases to trimming and J lost 2 bases, with 15 bases between them. CDR3 length: 15 residues. The CDR3 spells CASRTPGRITDTQYF. The DNA for the CDR3 is TGTGCCAGCAGGACACCGGGACGGATCACAGATACGCAGTATTTT.

Note on this clonotype: One end of the junction fails to match germline, which may point to a read error. The chain combines TRBV11-1 with TRBJ2-3; D is perhaps TRBD2 (6 bases). The CDR3 has 13 amino acids. Germline-derived CDR1 and CDR2 are SGHAT and FQDESV (reference sequence). For the CDR3, the DNA is TGTGCCAGCGGGTATACTAGCACAAATACGCAGTATTTT. It specifies CASGYTSTNTQYF.

The chain combines TRBV29-1 with TRBJ1-2, with D possibly TRBD1 on 6 matching bases. Trimming took off 4 bases at V and 0 bases at J, with 15 bases between the two ends. The germline CDR1 and CDR2 sequences are SQVTM and ANQGSEA. The CDR3 consists of 15 residues. The CDR3 loop is CSVVRTDRANYGYTF. For the CDR3, the DNA is TGCAGCGTTGTCCGGACAGATCGAGCTAACTATGGCTACACCTTC.

CDR3 sequence reads: CASREGGGNQPQHF. The DNA of the CDR3 is TGTGCCAGCAGAGAGGGCGGGGGCAATCAGCCCCAGCATTTT. The J gene is TRBJ1-5, the V gene TRBV6-2 or TRBV6-3; no definite D call. CDR1 is MNHEY and CDR2 is SVGEGT in the germline V gene. CDR3 size: 14 residues. Trimming removed 6 bases at V and 2 bases at J, with 11 bases between.

A note on this clonotype: A junction boundary mismatches the germline segment, possibly from a read error. J is TRBJ1-5 and V is TRBV11-1; D not resolved. This CDR3 spans 18 amino acids. The germline CDR1 and CDR2 sequences are SGHAT and FQDESV (reference sequence). The CDR3 nucleotides are TGTGCCACCAGCACGGAACGGACCGGCTCATATAGCGATCAGCCCCAGCATTTT. Amino acid sequence: CATSTERTGSYSDQPQHF.

The genes are TRBV7-3 and TRBJ2-5, with unresolved D. The CDR3 is made up of 17 amino acids. Germline CDR1 SGHTA, CDR2 FQGTGA. The V end was cut by 3 bases, the J end by 0 bases, with 17 bases between. CDR3 coding DNA: TGTGCCAGCAGCTTGCCTGCCCACAGAGTGTACCAAGAGACCCAGTACTTC. Translation: CASSLPAHRVYQETQYF.

The rearrangement uses TRBV2 and TRBJ1-2, with D unclear. CDR1 and CDR2 from the germline V gene are SNHLY and FYNNEI. CDR3 length: 11 residues. Trimming removed 7 bases from V and 9 bases from J, with 12 bases in between. The CDR3 DNA is TGTGCCAGCATGGCCTTCGGGAGCTACACCTTC. This sequence encodes CASMAFGSYTF.

With respect to this clonotype: The CDR3 does not end in the conserved phenylalanine or tryptophan, so this is likely a read error. V usage is TRBV11-1 and J usage is TRBJ2-1; TRBD2 agrees at 9 bases. Per the germline V gene, CDR1 is SGHAT and CDR2 is FQDESV (reference sequence). The CDR3 sequence is 16 residues long. CDR3 amino acids: CGSSMERSGGSDEQFL. CDR3 DNA: TGCGGTAGCAGCATGGAAAGGAGCGGGGGGAGCGATGAGCAGTTCCTC.

To note about this clonotype: Because the CDR3 is missing its conserved closing phenylalanine or tryptophan, this is likely a read error. It is unclear where the CDR3 begins or ends on the DNA, so no DNA is shown, and the CDR3 is as TCRdb lists it. This chain uses TRBV7-9 with TRBJ2-3; TRBD1 is taken as the D call from the table, unchecked against the DNA. Germline assignment: CDR1 SEHNR and CDR2 FQNEAQ (reference sequence). The CDR3 is 13 amino acids in total, end residues counted. The CDR3 sequence: CASSLTGGADHYY.

This chain links TRBV5-4 with TRBJ2-7; D call uncertain. Per the germline V gene, CDR1 is SGHNT and CDR2 is YYREEE (reference sequence). The CDR3 runs 15 residues. Trimming took off 5 bases at V and 3 bases at J, with 18 bases between the two ends. CDR3 amino acids: CASSAVKPLLYEQYF. The CDR3 DNA follows: TGTGCCAGCAGTGCGGTCAAGCCCCTACTCTACGAGCAGTACTTC. Complete variable domain (other parts from reference TRBV5-4 and TRBJ2-7): ETGVTQSPTHLIKTRGQQVTLRCSSQSGHNTVSWYQQALGQGPQFIFQYYREEENGRGNFPPRFSGLQFPNYSSELNVNALELDDSALYLCASSAVKPLLYEQYFGPGTRLTVT.

This clonotype has more than one count but fewer than ten. The chain carries TRBV11-3 and TRBJ1-1; possible D gene TRBD1, 5 bases. V dropped 2 bases and J dropped 4 bases, with 11 bases sitting between them. In germline, CDR1 is SGHNT, CDR2 YENEEA. The CDR3 covers 14 residues. CDR3: CASSLMGGSTEAFF. The CDR3 coding sequence is TGTGCCAGCAGCTTAATGGGGGGGAGCACTGAAGCTTTCTTT.

This chain joins TRBV9 and TRBJ2-7; 7 nucleotides match TRBD2. Per germline, CDR1 SGDLS and CDR2 YYNGEE. Losses at the gene ends were 7 bases for V and 7 bases for J; bases not matched to a gene: 11. The CDR3 runs to 13 residues. CDR3 bases: TGTGCCAGCGGGGACGGGGGGATCCATGAGCAGTACGTC. It specifies CASGDGGIHEQYV.

V and J are TRBV15 and TRBJ1-3; D is uncertain. Germline CDR1 LNHNV, CDR2 YYDKDF (reference sequence). The CDR3 sequence is 16 residues long. The V gene lost 0 bases and the J gene lost 0 bases, with 9 bases spanning the gap. The CDR3 spells CATSRDTPSSGNTIYF. The CDR3 nucleotides read TGTGCCACCAGCAGAGATACACCGAGCTCTGGAAACACCATATATTTT. The complete variable domain, with remaining parts taken from reference TRBV15 and TRBJ1-3, reads DAMVIQNPRYQVTQFGKPVTLSCSQTLNHNVMYWYQQKSSQAPKLLFHYYDKDFNNEADTPDNFQSRRPNTSFCFLDIRSPGLGDTAMYLCATSRDTPSSGNTIYFGEGSWLTVV.